Included here is one T cell receptor beta chain sequence, with context. Its specific antigen is unknown. The sample holds no much larger clone one base away, and base qualities are not on file. These data belong to a study of blood T cell repertoires in COVID-19 (dated by TCRdb to between 2020 and 2021). About the study as a whole: Collaborator samples came from the United States, Italy and Spain and covered acute and convalescent phases of COVID-19. The prospective study material was composed of cDNA or gDNA derived from T cells, B-cell-depleted T cells, or PBMCs. The dataset comprised deeply sampled blood TCRbeta repertoires from subjects exposed to, actively infected with, or recovered from COVID-19. The repertoires were made available in a free public database intended to serve as a resource for research on the immune response to SARS-CoV-2. Where available, HLA class I and class II types were obtained from metadata supplied by the sample provider rather than from assay-based typing. The samples were drawn from the first 160 participants of the ongoing ImmuneRACE study and from some 1,300 subjects provided by 6 global collaborators. Nearly every sample came with metadata listing a de-identified subject ID, COVID-19 status, age in years and sex. What the study reported, not specific to this receptor: How much clinical and demographic metadata was included differed by source and by participant, and the metadata was provided uncurated.

The immunoSEQ Assay, a bias-controlled multiplex PCR, was used to amplify TCRbeta CDR3 regions from genomic DNA. On the authors' methods: The number of nucleated cells in each sample was estimated by amplification of reference gene primers within the assay. To quantify the absolute abundance of each unique TCRbeta CDR3 rearrangement, sequence reads were collapsed and filtered. For each sample, productive Simpson clonality was calculated as the square root of Simpson's diversity index over productive rearrangements. Here the immuneACCESS table is served through TCRdb, limited to in-frame sequences with V and J called. Missing clones are a known gap in these copies; in checked studies unresolved V genes cover under half, and the rest lacks a known reason. Clonal size and the V and J genes are those of that table, whereas D and trimming came from the DNA. For this sample there are some 120,000 clones; over 65% appear just once. Approximately 2.1% of the sample rests with the top ten.

The CDR3 has 14 amino acids, counting the end cysteine and phenylalanine. Only CDR3 DNA is held: 42 bases, read in frame from base 1. V was cut back by 0 bases and J by 2 bases, leaving a gap of 8 bases between them. Per the germline V gene, SGHAT is the CDR1 and FQNNGV is the CDR2. Whole blood was collected in K2EDTA tubes by collaborating institutions according to the institutions' own protocols. Collaborator samples were shipped for TCRbeta analysis as frozen whole blood, isolated PBMCs, or DNA extracted from either sample type. Recombination linked TRBV11-2 to TRBJ2-7; the D gene is perhaps TRBD1, on 5 matching bases. This TCR was recovered from a man aged 30 to 39 with acute or convalescent COVID-19. Sequenced material: peripheral blood. The nucleotide sequence reads TGTGCCAGCAGCTTAGACAGGGCAGCCTACGAGCAGTACTTC. This sequence encodes CASSLDRAAYEQYF.